This T cell receptor beta chain originates from a study of blood T cell repertoires in COVID-19. Turning to the study itself: The analysed material was cDNA or gDNA that came from T cells, B-cell-depleted T cells, or PBMCs.

With respect to this clone: This same CDR3 is encoded by further DNA sequences in the sample.

Here immunoSEQ multiplex PCR was the method, and the copy in TCRdb shows in-frame clones only, minus some. This sample has more than 200,000 clones, with around 87% found just once. Participants' own reports of clinical history determined their cohort assignment. Two negative PCRs, clearance, or symptom resolution had been documented for recovered Cohort 3 donors. The sample consisted of PBMCs or T cells enriched from blood (not recorded which). This TCR was recovered from a woman between 45 and 65 years old who had recovered from COVID-19.

In nucleotides, the CDR3 is TGTGCCAGCAGTTTACTGGGCGGGGAATACAATGAGCAGTTCTTC. Its protein product is CASSLLGGEYNEQFF. The chain joins TRBV28 to TRBJ2-1; the D gene is possibly TRBD2 (6 bases). This CDR3 spans 15 amino acids. V lost 2 bases and J 4 bases, leaving 12 bases between the germline ends. Germline V lookup: CDR1 MDHEN, CDR2 SYDVKM.